Listed here are 21 T cell receptor beta chains from one sample, sequenced in a study of blood T cell repertoires in COVID-19. TCRdb keeps only in-frame clones here, not all; method: immunoSEQ multiplex PCR. The table shows roughly 100,000 clones, with roughly nine tenths occurring only once. Specimen: peripheral blood. The origin of the receptors is a woman aged 55-70 years with acute or convalescent COVID-19.

The gene calls are TRBV19 and TRBJ1-3, with D possibly being TRBD1 (5 bases). Germline CDR1 is LNHDA and CDR2 is SQIVND (reference sequence). The CDR3 totals 16 residues. The V end was cut by 2 bases, the J end by 2 bases, with 13 bases between. The CDR3 sequence is CASSINGPGTGNTIYF. DNA of the CDR3: TGTGCCAGTAGTATAAATGGCCCAGGGACTGGAAACACCATATATTTT.

This clone has more than one count but fewer than ten. Additional DNA sequences in this sample encode the identical CDR3. The gene calls are TRBV5-1 and TRBJ1-1, with no clear D. From germline, CDR1 is SGHRS and CDR2 YFSETQ. The CDR3 contains 13 residues. V shed 2 bases and J shed 1 base, with 6 bases lying between them. CDR3 sequence (DNA): TGCGCCAGCAGCTTTACGGGGAACACTGAAGCTTTCTTT. It specifies CASSFTGNTEAFF.

This chain joins TRBV19 and TRBJ2-2, with a possible D match to TRBD2 (5 bases). This CDR3 contains 16 residues. Germline V gene data show CDR1 as LNHDA and CDR2 as SQIVND (reference sequence). Trimming stripped 0 bases from V and 5 bases from J, with 13 bases between. The CDR3 nucleotides read TGTGCCAGTAGTATAGAGGGATTGTCGGGGACCGGGGAGCTGTTTTTT. As protein: CASSIEGLSGTGELFF.

The V and J genes are TRBV7-8 and TRBJ2-1; unclear D gene. Germline values: CDR1 SGHVS, CDR2 FQNEAQ. The CDR3 sequence is 11 residues long. The V end was cut by 3 bases, the J end by 11 bases, with 8 bases between. The chain's CDR3 is CASSFESQQFF. The CDR3 region has the DNA TGTGCCAGCAGCTTTGAGAGTCAGCAGTTCTTC.

The gene calls are TRBV5-8 and TRBJ1-2; 9 bases are a match to TRBD1. V lost 1 base, J lost 4 bases, and 5 bases stayed unmatched. In germline, CDR1 is SGHTS, CDR2 YDEGEE. This CDR3 has 15 residues. CDR3 region: CASSLRTGAPYGYTF. Written as DNA, the CDR3 is TGTGCCAGCAGCTTGAGGACAGGGGCTCCCTATGGCTACACCTTC. The variable domain in full, completed from reference TRBV5-8 and TRBJ1-2, reads EAGVTQSPTHLIKTRGQQATLRCSPISGHTSVYWYQQALGLGLQFLLWYDEGEERNRGNFPPRFSGRQFPNYSSELNVNALELEDSALYLCASSLRTGAPYGYTFGSGTRLTVV.

V and J are TRBV11-3 and TRBJ2-1; 10 bases align to TRBD2. The junction had 4 bases not matched to a gene; V was cut back by 4 bases and J by 4 bases. The CDR3 extends over 15 amino acids. Germline loops: CDR1 SGHNT, CDR2 YENEEA. In nucleotides, the CDR3 is TGTGCCAGCAGCTCCGGACTAGCGGAGTACAATGAGCAGTTCTTC. It translates to CASSSGLAEYNEQFF.

The chain's CDR3 is CAWSTGYGYTF. DNA of the CDR3: TGTGCCTGGAGTACAGGGTACGGCTACACCTTC. The J gene is TRBJ1-2, the V gene TRBV30; possible D gene TRBD1, 6 bases. The germline V gene has CDR1 GTSNPN and CDR2 SVGIG (reference sequence). The CDR3 extends over 11 amino acids. The ends were cut back, 2 bases at V and 8 bases at J, with 9 bases in the middle.

The chain is built from TRBV11-1 and TRBJ2-7, with a tentative D call TRBD2 (5 bases). Trimming stripped 3 bases from V and 1 base from J, with 13 bases between. This CDR3 is 15 amino acids long. Looked up from germline, CDR1 is SGHAT and CDR2 is FQDESV (reference sequence). CDR3 in DNA: TGTGCCAGCAGCTTCGGGCGGGCCCCTTCCTACGAGCAGTACTTC. Protein: CASSFGRAPSYEQYF.

The V and J genes are TRBV28 and TRBJ1-1, with D tentatively TRBD1 (6 bases). Trimming stripped 5 bases from V and 4 bases from J, with 14 bases between. Germline V gives CDR1 MDHEN, CDR2 SYDVKM. This CDR3 comprises 14 residues. The CDR3 spells CASSKRGRGTEAFF. The DNA for the CDR3 is TGTGCCAGCAGTAAGAGGGGGAGAGGCACTGAAGCTTTCTTT.

This chain links TRBV24-1 with TRBJ2-3, with D unclear. CDR1 KGHDR and CDR2 SFDVKD come from the germline V gene. The length of the CDR3 is 16 residues. Trimming stripped 3 bases from V and 0 bases from J, with 12 bases between. CDR3 coding DNA: TGTGCCACCAGTGATCCCCTTACTTTTAGCACAGATACGCAGTATTTT. It translates to CATSDPLTFSTDTQYF.

The V call is TRBV2, the J call TRBJ1-1, with 7 bases matching TRBD1. Germline CDR1 reads SNHLY; CDR2 reads FYNNEI. The CDR3 totals 14 residues. With V trimmed by 6 bases and J by 0 bases, 4 bases remained unmatched. The CDR3 DNA reads TGTGCCAGCAGCGCAGACAGGGTGAACACTGAAGCTTTCTTT. As protein: CASSADRVNTEAFF.

The genes are TRBV5-4 and TRBJ2-5; 14 bases are a match to TRBD2. Germline V gives CDR1 SGHNT, CDR2 YYREEE (reference sequence). Trimming at V came to 4 bases and at J to 5 bases, leaving 10 bases not matched to a gene. This CDR3 contains 17 residues. CDR3 amino acids: CASSAGTSGRGEETQYF. Here the CDR3 DNA reads TGTGCCAGCAGCGCAGGGACTAGCGGGAGAGGTGAGGAGACCCAGTACTTC.

This clone appeared a single time. V is TRBV28 and J is TRBJ1-4, with a tentative D call TRBD1 (5 bases). Germline V gives CDR1 MDHEN, CDR2 SYDVKM. V was trimmed by 5 bases and J by 0 bases, leaving 22 bases between them. This CDR3 contains 19 residues. The CDR3 spells CASSINPGLIGATNEKLFF. The CDR3 DNA follows: TGTGCCAGCAGTATAAATCCGGGACTGATAGGTGCAACTAATGAAAAACTGTTTTTT.

The chain recombines TRBV2 with TRBJ2-5; the D gene is possibly TRBD2 (6 bases). Deletions cut 6 bases from V and 3 bases from J, with 14 bases between. The CDR3 is 14 residues long. Germline assignment: CDR1 SNHLY and CDR2 FYNNEI. This CDR3 is CASSWAEREETQYF. The CDR3 nucleotides are TGTGCCAGCAGCTGGGCCGAGCGGGAAGAGACCCAGTACTTC.

This clone was detected once. The chain employs TRBV19 and TRBJ1-5; maybe TRBD1 (5 bases). This CDR3 comprises 16 residues. Per the germline V gene, CDR1 is LNHDA and CDR2 is SQIVND (reference sequence). Trimming removed 1 base from V and 6 bases from J, with 16 bases in between. The CDR3 region is CASSIVGQGRGQPQHF. The CDR3 coding sequence is TGTGCCAGTAGTATAGTAGGGCAGGGTCGAGGTCAGCCCCAGCATTTT.

This chain joins TRBV4-1 and TRBJ2-3; 9 nucleotides align to TRBD1. V was pared by 4 bases and J by 6 bases, with 8 bases of the junction left unmatched. Looked up from germline, CDR1 is MGHRA and CDR2 is YSYEKL. This CDR3 is 15 amino acids long. The CDR3 DNA sequence: TGCGCCAGCAGCCGGGGACAGGGTGCGATGGATACGCAGTATTTT. Encoded protein: CASSRGQGAMDTQYF.

This clone has just a few counts. The genes are TRBV5-1 and TRBJ2-5, with TRBD2 matching 10 bases. The CDR3 runs to 15 residues. Germline CDR1 and CDR2: SGHRS and YFSETQ. With 7 bases clipped from V and 5 bases from J, the junction kept 11 bases outside the gene matches. The CDR3 reads CASGGASGSMETQYF. Written as DNA, the CDR3 is TGCGCCAGCGGAGGGGCTAGCGGGAGTATGGAGACCCAGTACTTC. Looking up the rest from reference TRBV5-1 and TRBJ2-5 gives the full variable domain: KAGVTQTPRYLIKTRGQQVTLSCSPISGHRSVSWYQQTPGQGLQFLFEYFSETQRNKGNFPGRFSGRQFSNSRSEMNVSTLELGDSALYLCASGGASGSMETQYFGPGTRLLVL.

In DNA, the CDR3 is TGTGCCAGCAGCGACCGGGACACGACATCCTACGAGCAGTACTTC. Protein: CASSDRDTTSYEQYF. The V gene is TRBV7-2, the J gene TRBJ2-7; perhaps TRBD1 as D (6 bases). Deletions cut 5 bases from V and 1 base from J, with 15 bases between. The CDR3 is 15 amino acids. Per the germline V gene, CDR1 is SGHTA and CDR2 is FQGNSA. Using reference TRBV7-2 and TRBJ2-7 for the parts outside the CDR3, the full variable domain is GAGVSQSPSNKVTEKGKDVELRCDPISGHTALYWYRQSLGQGLEFLIYFQGNSAPDKSGLPSDRFSAERTGGSVSTLTIQRTQQEDSAVYLCASSDRDTTSYEQYFGPGTRLTVT.

About this clone itself: This same CDR3 is encoded by further DNA sequences in the sample. The chain couples TRBV3-1 (or the pseudogene TRBV3-2) to TRBJ2-5, with D possibly being TRBD2 (5 bases). Germline CDR1 reads LGHDT; CDR2 reads YNNKEL (reference sequence). The CDR3 length is 14 residues. V lost 5 bases to trimming and J lost 1 base, with 11 bases between them. The CDR3: CASSSGLLQETQYF. The CDR3 nucleotides are TGTGCCAGCAGCTCCGGACTGCTCCAAGAGACCCAGTACTTC.

This rearrangement joins TRBV28 to TRBJ1-5; tentatively, D is TRBD1 (6 bases). The CDR3 runs to 19 residues. CDR1 and CDR2 (germline): MDHEN, SYDVKM. Trimming left V 6 bases short and J 4 bases short, with 28 bases between. The CDR3 here is CASRFFSARDTKRNQPQHF. The CDR3 DNA reads as TGTGCCAGCAGATTTTTTTCTGCCAGGGACACAAAACGGAATCAGCCCCAGCATTTT.

The chain couples TRBV2 to TRBJ1-1, with unresolved D. The germline CDR1 and CDR2 sequences are SNHLY and FYNNEI. The CDR3 contains 15 residues. V was trimmed by 7 bases and J by 1 base, leaving 16 bases between them. CDR3 nucleotide sequence: TGTGCCAGCACCCGCGACGGCGGCTCGAACACTGAAGCTTTCTTT. Translating it yields CASTRDGGSNTEAFF.